The 6 T cell receptor beta chains reported below all come from one sample, sequenced in a study of Ad26.COV2.S vaccination and SARS-CoV-2 variants (dated by TCRdb to the early 2020s). Library creation used the immunoSEQ multiplex PCR assay. TCRdb took this table from immuneACCESS and kept in-frame rearrangements with V and J called. Such tables lack part of the clones; where checked against another copy, unresolved V genes explain under half of the gap, and the rest is unexplained. This sample gives about 350,000 clones in total; over 75% of them show up just once. The ten largest clones add up to roughly 3.6% of the sample. Reading the label with the study, this specimen's treatment or condition is: some 20 received Ad26.COV2.S at low or high dose, single or two shots; 5 received placebo; per-sample allocation not given. For vaccine and placebo recipients, repertoires were sequenced using samples collected on day 63 after the first injection.

The sample consisted of peripheral blood, taken in a trial of Ad26.COV2.S vaccine versus placebo. Receptors were obtained from a person between 18 and 65 years old who received the Ad26.COV2.S COVID-19 vaccine or a placebo.

The rearrangement joins TRBV7-6 to TRBJ2-1; maybe TRBD1 (6 bases). The germline V and J ends were trimmed by 1 base and 5 bases, with 12 bases remaining between them. Germline CDR1 reads SGHVS; CDR2 reads FNYEAQ. The CDR3 is 15 amino acids. The CDR3 coding sequence is TGTGCCAGCAGCTTAGGGGTGCAGGGGAACAATGAGCAGTTCTTC. The encoded protein is CASSLGVQGNNEQFF.

The chain uses TRBV15 and TRBJ1-1; D might be TRBD1 (6 bases). The ends were cut back, 3 bases at V and 2 bases at J, with 16 bases in the middle. CDR1 and CDR2 from the germline V gene are LNHNV and YYDKDF (reference sequence). CDR3 length: 16 residues. The CDR3 coding sequence is TGTGCCACCAGCAGTCCAAGGGGGGGAGTCAACACTGAAGCTTTCTTT. Its translation: CATSSPRGGVNTEAFF.

The V call is TRBV29-1, the J call TRBJ2-5; TRBD2 aligns across 13 bases. The CDR3 sequence is 15 residues long. Germline CDR1 is SQVTM and CDR2 is ANQGSEA. Trimming cost V 7 bases and J 9 bases; bases outside gene matches: 14. Written as DNA, the CDR3 is TGCAGCGGCACCGGGACTAGCGGGGCCAGGAGGCCCCAGTACTTC. Its translation is CSGTGTSGARRPQYF.

For this clone: Other DNA sequences in this specimen translate into the identical CDR3. The V gene is TRBV7-9, the J gene TRBJ2-2; D call uncertain. This CDR3 comprises 14 residues. The V and J ends lost 1 base and 1 base respectively, with 4 bases between them. The germline V gene encodes CDR1 SEHNR and CDR2 FQNEAQ (reference sequence). CDR3 loop: CASSLGGNTGELFF. For the CDR3, the DNA is TGTGCCAGCAGCTTAGGGGGGAACACCGGGGAGCTGTTTTTT.

On this clone: The junction shows a germline mismatch at one end, possibly a read error. This chain links TRBV12-5 with TRBJ2-1; D is unresolved. The V gene's germline CDR1 is LGHNT and CDR2 FRNRAP. The CDR3 totals 13 residues. The CDR3 here is CANGLTNRDEQFF. The CDR3 nucleotides are TGTGCTAATGGTTTGACAAATAGGGATGAGCAGTTCTTC. The variable domain in full, with the rest retrieved from reference TRBV12-5 and TRBJ2-1, is DARVTQTPRHKVTEMGQEVTMRCQPILGHNTVFWYRQTMMQGLELLAYFRNRAPLDDSGMPKDRFSAEMPDATLATLKIQPSEPRDSAVYFCANGLTNRDEQFFGPGTRLTVL.

The sample holds one count of this clone. The rearrangement uses TRBV4-2 and TRBJ2-6; D gene unclear. V was pared by 2 bases and J by 0 bases, with 20 bases between. The CDR3 consists of 20 residues. In germline, CDR1 is LGHNA, CDR2 YNFKEQ. The CDR3 sequence is CASSQPPGRRPSSGANVLTF. The CDR3 region has the DNA TGTGCCAGCAGCCAACCCCCTGGCAGGCGGCCGTCCTCTGGGGCCAACGTCCTGACTTTC.